Each of the 20 T cell receptor beta chains below was sequenced from the same sample in a study of breast tumors, draining lymph nodes, adjacent tissues. TCRdb fed the multiplex PCR reads into MiXCR, producing one record per CDR3 protein. The table has approximately 90,000 distinct CDR3 sequences, approximately 28% seen once. Samples came from axillary lymph nodes draining the breast cancer. Sequencing was performed on axillary lymph node tissue. These TCRs come from a female donor with breast cancer. Some clones in this sample may be carry-over from other donors' samples.

This clonotype was counted ten times or more. The chain uses TRBV10-3 and TRBJ1-2; no clear D gene. The CDR3 length is 13 residues. Trimming removed 7 bases at V and 6 bases at J, with 15 bases between. The germline gives CDR1 ENHRY, CDR2 SYGVKD. CDR3 loop: CAIKDMAADGYTF. For the CDR3, the DNA is TGTGCCATCAAGGATATGGCGGCGGATGGCTACACCTTC.

V and J are TRBV7-2 and TRBJ2-7; D gene uncertain. Germline V CDR1 and CDR2: SGHTA, FQGNSA. V lost 5 bases and J lost 3, with 8 bases in between. This CDR3 is built from 12 residues. CDR3 loop: CASSPEHYEQYF. CDR3 coding DNA: TGTGCCAGCAGCCCAGAACACTACGAGCAGTACTTC.

This clonotype was found many times. J is TRBJ2-4 and V is TRBV12-3 or TRBV12-4, with 10 bases aligning to TRBD2. The length of the CDR3 is 16 residues. The V and J ends lost 1 base and 7 bases, in that order; junction bases with no gene match: 7. The CDR3 region has the DNA TGTGCCAGCAGTTTAGGTCTAGCGGGAGCGAGGAACATTCAGTACTTC. Residues: CASSLGLAGARNIQYF.

This clonotype was detected only a few times. A read error may be the cause here, since a much bigger clone is one base away. This CDR3 is CASSQEGRDDYTF. The CDR3 nucleotides are TGTGCCAGCAGCCAAGAGGGCAGGGATGACTACACCTTC. The V gene is TRBV3-1, the J gene TRBJ1-2; possibly TRBD1 for D (5 bases). CDR3 length: 13 amino acids. Trimming stripped 0 bases from V and 10 bases from J, with 12 bases between. Per germline, CDR1 LGHDT and CDR2 YNNKEL (reference sequence).

This clonotype was detected ten times or more. CDR3 loop: CASSLDGRGRASGRTDTQYF. CDR3 nucleotide sequence: TGTGCCAGCAGCTTAGATGGCAGGGGTAGGGCTAGCGGGAGGACAGATACGCAGTATTTT. The genes are TRBV7-8 and TRBJ2-3; 11 bases agree with TRBD2. The germline V gene encodes CDR1 SGHVS and CDR2 FQNEAQ. This CDR3 has 20 amino acids. V was pared by 1 base and J by 3 bases, with 15 bases of the junction left unmatched.

On this clonotype: With a much larger clone just one base away, this may be a read error. The V and J genes are TRBV11-2 and TRBJ2-7, with D unresolved. The CDR3 has 13 amino acids. Germline V gives CDR1 SGHAT, CDR2 FQNNGV. Trimming removed 5 bases at V and 11 bases at J, with 19 bases between. The CDR3 nucleotides are TGTGCCAGCAGCCCCGACTCCGAGACACCAGAGTACTTC. Protein: CASSPDSETPEYF.

This clonotype has at least ten counts. The chain is built from TRBV6-6 and TRBJ1-2; no clear D. Germline V CDR1 and CDR2: MNHNY, SVGAGI (reference sequence). The CDR3 loop spans 15 amino acids. With 6 bases removed from V and 4 bases from J, the gap between germline ends came to 18 bases. DNA of the CDR3: TGTGCCAGCAGGCCAGACTCTTCAGGACTCTATGGCTACACCTTC. Translation: CASRPDSSGLYGYTF.

Note on this clonotype: This may be a read error: a much more frequent sequence differs by one nucleotide. The DNA of the CDR3 is TGTGCCAGCAGTCACGGGGTAGCGGGAACCTACGAGCAGTACTTC. The encoded protein is CASSHGVAGTYEQYF. The J gene is TRBJ2-7, the V gene TRBV6-5; 8 nucleotides align to TRBD2. There are 15 residues in the CDR3. Trimming removed 5 bases from V and 2 bases from J; junction bases left unmatched: 8. CDR1 and CDR2 from the germline V gene are MNHEY and SVGAGI.

Points on this clonotype: Possible read error: a much larger clone is one base away. This chain connects TRBV6-2 or TRBV6-3 to TRBJ2-1, with D unclear. The CDR3 loop spans 13 amino acids. Germline V gene sequence: CDR1 MNHEY, CDR2 SVGEGT. The CDR3 spells CASSYSKARVQSF. CDR3 DNA: TGTGCCAGCAGTTACTCGAAGGCAAGGGTGCAGTCCTTC.

V usage is TRBV19 and J usage is TRBJ1-1; D call uncertain. The CDR3 contains 13 residues. Germline V gene sequence: CDR1 LNHDA, CDR2 SQIVND (reference sequence). V was pared by 8 bases and J by 3 bases, with 13 bases between. The CDR3 DNA sequence: TGTGCCAGTGGCATCACCCCAGACACTGAAGCTTTCTTT. It yields the protein CASGITPDTEAFF. The full variable domain, rest sourced from reference TRBV19 and TRBJ1-1, is DGGITQSPKYLFRKEGQNVTLSCEQNLNHDAMYWYRQDPGQGLRLIYYSQIVNDFQKGDIAEGYSVSREKKESFPLTVTSAQKNPTAFYLCASGITPDTEAFFGQGTRLTVV.

This clonotype showed up many times. The gene calls are TRBV7-8 and TRBJ2-3, with D tentatively TRBD1 (5 bases). Per germline, CDR1 SGHVS and CDR2 FQNEAQ. Trimming cost V 5 bases and J 9 bases, with 18 bases left between them. The CDR3 runs 14 residues. Here the CDR3 reads CASSPPAQGGTQYF. CDR3 sequence (DNA): TGTGCCAGCAGCCCTCCTGCCCAGGGCGGCACGCAGTATTTT.

CDR3 nucleotides: TGTGCCAGTAGTATCCAGGGGCTGAACACTGAAGCTTTCTTT. Protein sequence: CASSIQGLNTEAFF. This chain joins TRBV19 and TRBJ1-1; a weak D match, TRBD1 (6 bases). The CDR3 contains 14 residues. V lost 3 bases, J lost 0 bases, and 8 bases lay in between. CDR1 is LNHDA, CDR2 SQIVND, per germline (reference sequence).

This clonotype has just one count. V gene TRBV7-2 combines with J gene TRBJ2-5; TRBD2 aligns across 15 bases. CDR3 length: 16 amino acids. Germline V CDR1 and CDR2: SGHTA, FQGNSA. Trimming took 3 bases from V and 5 from J; bases not matched to a gene: 4. The CDR3 sequence: CASSFRTSGRVETQYF. Here the CDR3 DNA reads TGTGCCAGCAGCTTCCGGACTAGCGGGAGGGTTGAGACCCAGTACTTC. Full variable domain (remainder filled in from reference TRBV7-2 and TRBJ2-5): GAGVSQSPSNKVTEKGKDVELRCDPISGHTALYWYRQSLGQGLEFLIYFQGNSAPDKSGLPSDRFSAERTGGSVSTLTIQRTQQEDSAVYLCASSFRTSGRVETQYFGPGTRLLVL.

Concerning this clonotype: One end of the junction fails to match germline, which may point to a read error. J is TRBJ2-1 and V is TRBV12-3 or TRBV12-4; D gene ambiguous. There are 15 residues in the CDR3. CDR3 region: CASSSGVWSRNEQFF. CDR3 DNA sequence: TGTGCCAGCAGTTCAGGAGTCTGGAGCCGCAATGAGCAGTTCTTT.

The chain links TRBV10-3 to TRBJ1-6; D is perhaps TRBD1 (5 bases). V was trimmed by 4 bases and J by 16 bases, leaving 20 bases between them. Germline V gene lookup returns CDR1 ENHRY and CDR2 SYGVKD. The CDR3 runs to 14 residues. Here the CDR3 DNA reads TGTGCCATCAGTGCTAGAGGGTCGGACACCTATCTCCACTTT. Its translation is CAISARGSDTYLHF.

Worth noting for this clonotype: The conserved closing phenylalanine or tryptophan is absent in this CDR3, likely reflecting a read error. The chain combines TRBV20-1 with TRBJ2-7, with 7 bases aligning to TRBD1. The junction had 3 bases not matched to a gene; V was cut back by 1 base and J by 3 bases. The CDR3 covers 13 residues. Germline CDR1 and CDR2: DFQATT and SNEGSKA (reference sequence). The CDR3 spells CSARGDRIYEQYS. The CDR3 DNA reads TGCAGTGCTAGAGGGGACAGAATCTACGAGCAGTACTCC.

This clonotype was found many times. The chain joins TRBV7-2 to TRBJ1-6; unclear D gene. Germline CDR1 and CDR2: SGHTA and FQGNSA. Trimming removed 2 bases at V and 10 bases at J, with 9 bases between. The CDR3 loop spans 13 amino acids. CDR3 DNA: TGTGCCAGCAGCTTAAACACGGGCTCACCCCTCCACTTT. Encoded protein: CASSLNTGSPLHF.

This clonotype has ten or more counts. The V gene is TRBV19, the J gene TRBJ1-1, with D possibly matching TRBD1 (5 bases). This CDR3 is 13 amino acids long. V was trimmed by 6 bases and J by 0 bases, leaving 8 bases between them. Germline V gives CDR1 LNHDA, CDR2 SQIVND (reference sequence). In DNA, the CDR3 is TGTGCCAGTAGGGACACTATGAACACTGAAGCTTTCTTT. Its protein product is CASRDTMNTEAFF.

This clonotype occurred many times. V is TRBV12-3 or TRBV12-4 and J is TRBJ2-2; 13 nucleotides line up with TRBD2. This CDR3 comprises 19 residues. After removal of 5 bases from V and 3 bases from J, the junction contained 12 bases not matched to a gene. CDR3 sequence: CASSQSRTSGRRYTGELFF. CDR3 coding DNA: TGTGCCAGCAGTCAAAGTAGGACTAGCGGGAGAAGGTACACCGGGGAGCTGTTTTTT.

This clonotype was observed many times. V gene TRBV20-1 combines with J gene TRBJ2-1, with 8 bases that match TRBD2. The CDR3 contains 16 residues. Germline V CDR1 and CDR2: DFQATT, SNEGSKA (reference sequence). With V trimmed by 1 base and J by 3 bases, 8 bases remained unmatched. The CDR3 is CSARGQSGGIYNEQFF. Written as DNA, the CDR3 is TGCAGTGCTAGAGGTCAATCGGGAGGGATCTACAATGAGCAGTTCTTC.